Shown below are 20 T cell receptor beta chains from a single sample sequenced in a study of shared clonotypes between healthy human individuals. The repertoire was sequenced with immunoSEQ multiplex PCR; TCRdb's copy has only in-frame clones and lacks some. The table lists 2 million to 2.5 million clones, under 97% of them singletons. The sample taken for sequencing was naive CD4+ T cells sorted from blood. The subset was: CD45RA+ positively selected. These receptors were taken from a man aged 18 to 30 in good health.

Of note for this clone: This CDR3 is also generated by other DNA sequences in the sample. The chain employs TRBV7-9 and TRBJ2-5; no clear D gene. Germline lookup yields CDR1 SEHNR and CDR2 FQNEAQ (reference sequence). V gave up 3 bases and J gave up 1 base, with 9 bases separating them. This CDR3 region has 14 residues. The CDR3 is CASSLQGGQETQYF. In nucleotides, the CDR3 is TGTGCCAGCAGCTTGCAAGGCGGCCAAGAGACCCAGTACTTC.

This sequence joins TRBV5-1 and TRBJ2-5; 9 nucleotides match TRBD1. The CDR3 covers 16 residues. V lost 3 bases, J lost 4 bases, and 10 bases stayed unmatched. Germline lookup yields CDR1 SGHRS and CDR2 YFSETQ. The CDR3: CASSSGGGQGIETQYF. In DNA form, the CDR3 reads TGCGCCAGCAGCTCGGGTGGAGGACAGGGGATAGAGACCCAGTACTTC.

Concerning this clone: The same CDR3 also results from other DNA sequences found in this sample. The V call is TRBV10-3, the J call TRBJ2-5, with 8 bases fitting TRBD2. With V trimmed by 6 bases and J by 1 base, 4 bases remained unmatched. This CDR3 is 14 amino acids long. CDR1 is ENHRY, CDR2 SYGVKD, per germline. This CDR3 is CAISGGGAQETQYF. CDR3 sequence (DNA): TGTGCCATCAGCGGGGGGGGAGCCCAAGAGACCCAGTACTTC.

The V call is TRBV7-9, the J call TRBJ2-3, with 9 bases that match TRBD1. The V gene's germline CDR1 is SEHNR and CDR2 FQNEAQ (reference sequence). The CDR3 has 16 residues. The J segment lost 3 bases and the V segment lost 5 bases, leaving 9 bases of the junction unmatched. CDR3 amino acids: CASSPSPGQGTDTQYF. The CDR3 DNA is TGTGCCAGCAGCCCAAGTCCGGGACAGGGAACAGATACGCAGTATTTT.

CDR3 region: CASSAGTGDYQPQHF. DNA of the CDR3: TGTGCCAGCAGCGCCGGGACAGGAGATTATCAGCCCCAGCATTTT. The chain combines TRBV6-1 with TRBJ1-5; 8 bases agree with TRBD1. V gave up 6 bases and J gave up 5 bases; unmatched junction bases: 9. The CDR3 length is 15 residues. Germline CDR1 and CDR2: MNHNS and SASEGT.

The chain is built from TRBV6-5 and TRBJ2-3; D is ambiguous. This CDR3 is 16 amino acids long. Trimming pared 4 bases from V and 1 base from J, leaving 15 bases between. Germline V CDR1 and CDR2: MNHEY, SVGAGI. The CDR3 loop is CASSSTAGQRTDTQYF. The DNA of the CDR3 is TGTGCCAGCAGTTCCACCGCCGGGCAACGCACAGATACGCAGTATTTT.

The rearrangement joins TRBV6-6 to TRBJ2-3, with D unclear. CDR3 size: 15 residues. Germline values: CDR1 MNHNY, CDR2 SVGAGI (reference sequence). V gave up 4 bases and J gave up 0 bases, with 11 bases separating them. Here the CDR3 reads CASSSVRPSTDTQYF. For the CDR3, the DNA is TGTGCCAGCAGTTCCGTGCGGCCTAGCACAGATACGCAGTATTTT.

The V and J genes are TRBV30 and TRBJ1-3; no firm D call. CDR1 and CDR2 (germline): GTSNPN, SVGIG (reference sequence). The CDR3 has 15 residues. V lost 3 bases and J lost 2, with 14 bases in between. CDR3 sequence reads: CAWSPGRTAGNTIYF. CDR3 nucleotides: TGTGCCTGGAGCCCCGGCCGGACCGCTGGAAACACCATATATTTT.

The J gene is TRBJ1-2, the V gene TRBV30; 9 bases are shared with TRBD1. After removal of 2 bases from V and 7 bases from J, the junction contained 5 bases not matched to a gene. Germline V lookup: CDR1 GTSNPN, CDR2 SVGIG (reference sequence). This CDR3 has 13 residues. The CDR3 region is CAWSNTGGSGYTF. In DNA form, the CDR3 reads TGTGCCTGGAGTAATACAGGGGGCAGTGGCTACACCTTC.

Of note for this clone: Other DNA sequences in this sample translate to the same CDR3. The rearrangement uses TRBV6-5 and TRBJ2-7, with D perhaps TRBD2 (5 bases). Trimming removed 0 bases at V and 4 bases at J, with 7 bases between. Germline V gene sequence: CDR1 MNHEY, CDR2 SVGAGI. The CDR3 sequence is 13 residues long. The CDR3 protein is CASSYSRGYEQYF. CDR3 bases: TGTGCCAGCAGTTACTCCCGAGGGTACGAGCAGTACTTC.

The V gene is TRBV29-1, the J gene TRBJ2-3; a possible D gene is TRBD2 (7 bases). With 4 bases removed from V and 2 bases from J, the gap between germline ends came to 19 bases. The CDR3 spans 16 residues. The germline gives CDR1 SQVTM, CDR2 ANQGSEA. In DNA form, the CDR3 reads TGCAGCGTTGTTCTCTCGGGGGGCATTGTCACAGATACGCAGTATTTT. It codes for CSVVLSGGIVTDTQYF.

The rearrangement links TRBV11-2 to TRBJ2-6; D might be TRBD1 (5 bases). The CDR3 extends over 15 amino acids. From germline, CDR1 is SGHAT and CDR2 FQNNGV. Trimming took 6 bases from V and 2 from J, leaving 11 bases between them. Here the CDR3 DNA reads TGTGCCAGCAGTCCCAGGGTTACTGGGGCCAACGTCCTGACTTTC. Protein: CASSPRVTGANVLTF.

The rearrangement links TRBV5-1 to TRBJ1-5, with 7 bases that match TRBD1. V lost 5 bases and J lost 4; bases outside the gene matches: 6. This CDR3 has 14 amino acids. Germline lookup yields CDR1 SGHRS and CDR2 YFSETQ. The CDR3 region has the DNA TGCGCCAGCAGTACAGGGGTTGGGAATCAGCCCCAGCATTTT. This translates into CASSTGVGNQPQHF.

The chain has TRBV7-2 and TRBJ2-2; a possible D gene is TRBD1 (5 bases). CDR3 length equals 16 residues. CDR1 is SGHTA, CDR2 FQGNSA, per germline. V lost 2 bases and J 1 base, leaving 11 bases between the germline ends. As DNA, the CDR3 is TGTGCCAGCAGCTTACTAGGGGCGATGAACACCGGGGAGCTGTTTTTT. As protein: CASSLLGAMNTGELFF.

This rearrangement joins TRBV12-5 to TRBJ1-2; TRBD1 matches 7 bases. J lost 7 bases, V lost 0 bases, and 5 bases had no gene match. The CDR3 contains 14 residues. Germline CDR1 LGHNT, CDR2 FRNRAP. CDR3 protein: CASGLVTGRGGYTF. The CDR3 DNA sequence: TGTGCTAGTGGTTTGGTGACAGGGAGGGGTGGCTACACCTTC.

The rearrangement joins TRBV5-1 to TRBJ2-3, with D hard to call. Trimming cost V 2 bases and J 6 bases, with 7 bases left between them. The CDR3 runs to 12 residues. CDR1 is SGHRS and CDR2 is YFSETQ in the germline V gene. This CDR3 is CASSFTGDTQYF. Written as DNA, the CDR3 is TGCGCCAGCAGCTTTACTGGGGATACGCAGTATTTT.

This clone came up once. CDR3 region: CAIRGPTNTGELFF. CDR3 in DNA: TGCGCCATCAGGGGACCGACGAACACCGGGGAGCTGTTTTTT. The chain uses TRBV10-2 and TRBJ2-2; D is possibly TRBD1 (6 bases). Germline-derived CDR1 and CDR2 are WSHSY and SAAADI. V dropped 10 bases and J dropped 0 bases, with 12 bases sitting between them. The CDR3 length is 14 residues.

The genes are TRBV6-4 and TRBJ2-7; 10 bases are shared with TRBD2. CDR1 is MRHNA, CDR2 SNTAGT, per germline. The CDR3 consists of 17 residues. Trimming took 6 bases from V and 5 from J; bases not matched to a gene: 16. The CDR3 region has the DNA TGTGCCAGCAGGGGACAATCTAGCGGGAGAAGGTTCGACGAGCAGTACTTC. It yields the protein CASRGQSSGRRFDEQYF.

This chain uses TRBV5-1 with TRBJ2-5; 12 bases are a match to TRBD2. Germline V gives CDR1 SGHRS, CDR2 YFSETQ. The CDR3 length is 17 residues. The trim removed 3 bases at V and 5 bases at J, leaving 11 bases unmatched. This CDR3 is CASSSRTSGILSETQYF. CDR3 nucleotides: TGCGCCAGCAGCTCCAGGACTAGCGGGATTCTTTCGGAGACCCAGTACTTC.

This clone showed up just once. Other DNA sequences of this sample code for an identical CDR3. The chain employs TRBV18 and TRBJ1-1; tentative D call: TRBD1 (5 bases). Per germline, CDR1 KGHSH and CDR2 LQKENI. Between the trimmed V and J ends, which lost 0 bases and 1 base, there was a span of 6 bases. The CDR3 spans 14 residues. The CDR3 DNA is TGTGCCAGCTCACCACCTGACAGGAACACTGAAGCTTTCTTT. This codes for CASSPPDRNTEAFF. The full variable domain, with the rest looked up from reference TRBV18 and TRBJ1-1, is NAGVMQNPRHLVRRRGQEARLRCSPMKGHSHVYWYRQLPEEGLKFMVYLQKENIIDESGMPKERFSAEFPKEGPSILRIQQVVRGDSAAYFCASSPPDRNTEAFFGQGTRLTVV.